The 18 T cell receptor beta chains below come from one sample, sequenced in a study of identical twins. TCRdb re-called the 5' RACE reads through MiXCR, storing one row per CDR3 protein. The sample consists of around 1.7 million distinct CDR3 sequences, roughly a third of them appearing once. The sequencing sample was made of cord blood. The source of these receptors is a newborn girl in good health.

Regarding this clonotype: One end of the junction does not line up with germline, which may come from a read error. J is TRBJ1-5 and V is TRBV5-1, with D possibly matching TRBD1 (5 bases). CDR1 is SGHRS, CDR2 YFSETQ, per germline. The CDR3 covers 14 residues. In DNA, the CDR3 is TGCGCCAACAGCCACGGGGGAATCGATCAGCCCCAGCATTTT. Its protein is CANSHGGIDQPQHF.

The genes are TRBV12-3 or TRBV12-4 and TRBJ2-5, with 12 bases identical to TRBD2. With 5 bases clipped from V and 1 base from J, the junction kept 8 bases outside the gene matches. The CDR3 runs 17 residues. CDR3 DNA sequence: TGTGCCAGCAGTCCCTTTCAGACTAGCGGGGGCCAAGAGACCCAGTACTTC. Translated: CASSPFQTSGGQETQYF.

This clonotype was counted a few times. The CDR3 is CATSIILTASGYTF. The CDR3 coding sequence is TGTGCCACCAGCATAATACTGACAGCAAGCGGCTACACCTTC. The chain is built from TRBV15 and TRBJ1-2, with a tentative D call TRBD1 (5 bases). This CDR3 contains 14 residues. Germline-derived CDR1 and CDR2 are LNHNV and YYDKDF (reference sequence). Trimming left V 4 bases short and J 8 bases short, with 17 bases between.

This clonotype was observed a handful of times. This chain uses TRBV28 with TRBJ2-7; 7 bases match TRBD1. Germline CDR1 is MDHEN and CDR2 is SYDVKM. CDR3 length equals 14 residues. With 1 base clipped from V and 5 bases from J, the junction kept 5 bases outside the gene matches. The CDR3 nucleotides read TGTGCCAGCAGTTTATACCGGGACAGCAACGAGCAGTACTTC. This codes for CASSLYRDSNEQYF.

The chain carries TRBV15 and TRBJ1-5; no reliable D call. This CDR3 comprises 14 residues. CDR1 and CDR2 from the germline V gene are LNHNV and YYDKDF (reference sequence). Trimming pared 2 bases from V and 7 bases from J, leaving 12 bases between. The CDR3 DNA sequence: TGTGCCACCAGCAGATCTAAGGGTCGGCAGCCCCAGCATTTT. It yields the protein CATSRSKGRQPQHF.

The rearrangement uses TRBV5-1 and TRBJ1-1; 7 nucleotides agree with TRBD1. The germline V gene encodes CDR1 SGHRS and CDR2 YFSETQ. V dropped 2 bases and J dropped 3; count of bases not matched to a gene: 10. This CDR3 is built from 16 residues. CDR3 residues: CASSFYRGLKDTEAFF. CDR3 DNA sequence: TGCGCCAGCAGCTTTTACAGGGGACTAAAGGACACTGAAGCTTTCTTT. Full variable domain (remainder filled in from reference TRBV5-1 and TRBJ1-1): KAGVTQTPRYLIKTRGQQVTLSCSPISGHRSVSWYQQTPGQGLQFLFEYFSETQRNKGNFPGRFSGRQFSNSRSEMNVSTLELGDSALYLCASSFYRGLKDTEAFFGQGTRLTVV.

The rearrangement links TRBV10-2 to TRBJ1-2, with D unresolved. CDR3 size: 13 residues. V gave up 6 bases and J gave up 4 bases, with 12 bases separating them. CDR1 is WSHSY and CDR2 is SAAADI in the germline V gene. Here the CDR3 reads CASRDGGGYGYTF. The CDR3 DNA sequence: TGCGCCAGCAGGGACGGAGGAGGCTATGGCTACACCTTC.

There are a few counts of this clonotype. The V and J genes are TRBV24-1 and TRBJ2-1; D is possibly TRBD1 (6 bases). Near its end, the DNA agrees better with TRBJ2-7, so the J call may be wrong. The CDR3 runs 18 residues. Germline V gene sequence: CDR1 KGHDR, CDR2 SFDVKD. The CDR3 nucleotides are TGTGCCACCAGTGACTTTAGGGCTACAGGGAGCTCCTACAATGAGCAGTACTTC. It codes for CATSDFRATGSSYNEQYF.

This clonotype came up a few times. This chain joins TRBV20-1 and TRBJ2-5; 9 bases line up with TRBD2. This CDR3 comprises 15 residues. CDR1 and CDR2 from the germline V gene are DFQATT and SNEGSKA (reference sequence). V was pared by 0 bases and J by 1 base, with 3 bases of the junction left unmatched. In DNA, the CDR3 is TGCAGTGCTAGAGAGCTGACTAGCGGCCAAGAGACCCAGTACTTC. It encodes CSARELTSGQETQYF.

The chain employs TRBV6-6 and TRBJ1-5; D unclear. The germline CDR1 and CDR2 sequences are MNHNY and SVGAGI (reference sequence). The CDR3 spans 13 residues. Trimming stripped 3 bases from V and 7 bases from J, with 10 bases between. In DNA form, the CDR3 reads TGTGCCAGCAGTTATTACATACGACAGCCCCAGCATTTT. This translates into CASSYYIRQPQHF.

This clonotype was found a few times. The chain carries TRBV6-2 or TRBV6-3 and TRBJ2-5; 10 bases line up with TRBD1. The V segment lost 2 bases and the J segment 4 bases; nucleotides outside the gene matches: 1. Germline V lookup: CDR1 MNHEY, CDR2 SVGEGT. This CDR3 region has 14 residues. CDR3 nucleotide sequence: TGTGCCAGCAGTTACCGGGACAGGGGAGAGACCCAGTACTTC. Encoded protein: CASSYRDRGETQYF.

This clonotype was detected only a few times. The chain recombines TRBV4-2 with TRBJ1-2; 8 bases are a match to TRBD1. This CDR3 region has 16 residues. Germline lookup yields CDR1 LGHNA and CDR2 YNFKEQ. J was trimmed by 4 bases and V by 4 bases; bases with no gene match: 11. This CDR3 reads CASSRDLGQGGYGYTF. The CDR3, as DNA: TGTGCCAGCAGCCGGGACCTAGGACAGGGCGGCTATGGCTACACCTTC.

This clonotype was observed many times. The chain links TRBV12-3 or TRBV12-4 to TRBJ2-1; D is unresolved. V was clipped by 5 bases and J by 9 bases, with 17 bases between them. There are 14 residues in the CDR3. CDR3 residues: CASSPRDPHGEQFF. The CDR3 DNA sequence: TGTGCCAGCAGTCCCCGAGACCCACACGGTGAGCAGTTCTTC.

This clonotype was picked up many times. This chain joins TRBV4-2 and TRBJ1-2; 9 bases are a match to TRBD1. V lost 0 bases, J lost 4 bases, and 6 bases stayed unmatched. Germline V gene lookup returns CDR1 LGHNA and CDR2 YNFKEQ. The CDR3 contains 16 residues. CDR3: CASSQDVYRGLYGYTF. CDR3 in DNA: TGTGCCAGCAGCCAAGATGTGTACAGGGGGCTCTATGGCTACACCTTC.

The chain carries TRBV20-1 and TRBJ1-5, with D unclear. V lost 6 bases and J lost 1, with 16 bases in between. This CDR3 comprises 15 residues. Per the germline V gene, CDR1 is DFQATT and CDR2 is SNEGSKA (reference sequence). The DNA for the CDR3 is TGCAGTGCCCTAGTGGGGATGGAAAGCAATCAGCCCCAGCATTTT. It yields the protein CSALVGMESNQPQHF.

The gene calls are TRBV12-3 or TRBV12-4 and TRBJ2-7, with TRBD1 matching 9 bases. The J call may be faulty, since TRBJ2-4 better matches the DNA end. The CDR3 runs 18 residues. The CDR3 sequence is CASSLFPGQGIGKNIQYF. The CDR3 DNA follows: TGTGCCAGCAGTTTATTCCCGGGACAGGGAATTGGCAAAAACATTCAGTACTTC.

V is TRBV25-1 and J is TRBJ1-1; 7 bases are a match to TRBD1. The junction had 8 bases not matched to a gene; V was cut back by 5 bases and J by 2 bases. The CDR3 is 15 residues long. CDR1 is MGHDK, CDR2 SYGVNS, per germline. The CDR3 protein is CASSPPRGGNTEAFF. CDR3 in DNA: TGTGCCAGCAGTCCCCCCAGGGGGGGTAACACTGAAGCTTTCTTT.

V usage is TRBV20-1 and J usage is TRBJ2-7; TRBD2 is a possible D gene (5 bases). CDR3 length: 13 amino acids. V was cut by 4 bases and J by 2 bases, with 12 bases left in between. Germline-derived CDR1 and CDR2 are DFQATT and SNEGSKA (reference sequence). In DNA form, the CDR3 reads TGCAGTGCTATGGAGGCTAGTCCCTACGAGCAGTACTTC. It yields the protein CSAMEASPYEQYF.